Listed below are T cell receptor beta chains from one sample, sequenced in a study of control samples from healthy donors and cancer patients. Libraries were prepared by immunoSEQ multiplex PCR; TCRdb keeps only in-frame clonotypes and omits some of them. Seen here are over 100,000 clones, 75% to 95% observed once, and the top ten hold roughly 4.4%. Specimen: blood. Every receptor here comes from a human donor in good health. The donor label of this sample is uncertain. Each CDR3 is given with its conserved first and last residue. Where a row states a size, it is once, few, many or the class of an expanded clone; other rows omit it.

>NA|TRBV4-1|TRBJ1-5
CASSPSFPSNQPQHF
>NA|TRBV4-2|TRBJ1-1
CASSQESRSRRAEAFF
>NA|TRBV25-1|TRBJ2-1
CASRYGSMGEQFF
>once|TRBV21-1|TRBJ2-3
CASIRLGARRTDTQYF
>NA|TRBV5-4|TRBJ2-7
CASSLPGAWEQYF
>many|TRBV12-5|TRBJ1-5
CASGFVRDGQGIVNQPQHF
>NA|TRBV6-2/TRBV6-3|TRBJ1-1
CASSFGDRAGTEAFF
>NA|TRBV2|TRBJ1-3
CASSLARQVSGNTIYF
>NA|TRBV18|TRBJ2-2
CASSPGVDTGELFF
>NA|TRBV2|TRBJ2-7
CASSVDRDYEQYF
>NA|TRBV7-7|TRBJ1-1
CASSLIRGAEAFF
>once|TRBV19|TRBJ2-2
CASSMPGTTGELFF
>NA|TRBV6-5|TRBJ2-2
CASSYTDRRSGELFF
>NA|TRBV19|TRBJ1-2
CASSRDRGSTNYGYTF
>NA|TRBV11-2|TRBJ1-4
CASSLARNEKLFF
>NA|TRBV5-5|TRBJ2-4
CASSFRDGLNIQYF
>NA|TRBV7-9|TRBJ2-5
CASSLWGDRQETQYF
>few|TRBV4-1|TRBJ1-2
CASSQARDSRRSNYGYTF
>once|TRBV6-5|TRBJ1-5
CASSRTGGVNQPQHF
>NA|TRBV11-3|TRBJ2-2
CASSLDTGELFF
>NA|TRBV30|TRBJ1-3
CAWKIPAGNTIYF
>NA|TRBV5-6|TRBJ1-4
CASSLISGDEKLFF
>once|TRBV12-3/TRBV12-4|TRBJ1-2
CASSLWANYGYTF
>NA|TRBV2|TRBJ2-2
CASSKNTGELFF
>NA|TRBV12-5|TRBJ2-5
CASGLERGLGGRLQETQYF
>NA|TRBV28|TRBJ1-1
CASSWDRGDTEAFF
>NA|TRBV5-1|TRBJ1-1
CASSLIPVNTEAFF
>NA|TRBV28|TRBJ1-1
CASSRTGHTEAFF
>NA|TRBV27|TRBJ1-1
CASSPSYSRNTEAFF
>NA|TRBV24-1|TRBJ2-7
CATSELDNNSYEQYF
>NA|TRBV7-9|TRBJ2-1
CASSLAFGTSSYNEQFF
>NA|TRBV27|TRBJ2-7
CASSLRQAFYEQYF
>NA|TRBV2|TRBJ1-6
CASSDQGASYNSPLHF
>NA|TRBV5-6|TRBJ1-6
CASSFGTGRGDSPLHF
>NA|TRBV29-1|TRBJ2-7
CSATRQGVEQYF
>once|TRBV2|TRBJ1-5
CASSSEGNNQPQHF
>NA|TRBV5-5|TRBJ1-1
CASSPTTGGNTEAFF
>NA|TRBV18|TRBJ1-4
CASSPRQGAGTNEKLFF
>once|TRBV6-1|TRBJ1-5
CASSETLVGQPQHF
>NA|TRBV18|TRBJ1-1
CASSPVDKNTEAFF
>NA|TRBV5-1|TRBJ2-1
CASSLVAGVGSYNEQFF
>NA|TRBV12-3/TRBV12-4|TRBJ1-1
CASSTTGFTEAFF
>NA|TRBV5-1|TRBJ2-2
CASSLPLRGRRYIGELFF
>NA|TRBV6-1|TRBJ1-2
CASSELSGAGYGYTF
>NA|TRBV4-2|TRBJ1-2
CASSDPGQGSYGYTF
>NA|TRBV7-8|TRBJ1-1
CASSLSGTGGHTEAFF
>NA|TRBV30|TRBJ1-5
CAWSVRKEGQPQHF
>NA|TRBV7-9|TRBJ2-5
CARRTSGETQYF
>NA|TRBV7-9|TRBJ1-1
CASSLDADTEAFF
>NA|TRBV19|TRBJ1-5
CASSGGHYSNQPQHF
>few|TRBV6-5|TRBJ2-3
CASSSGGATDTQYF
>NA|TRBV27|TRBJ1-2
CASSGGGASRATF
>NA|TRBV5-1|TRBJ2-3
CASSLEAQLSDTQYF
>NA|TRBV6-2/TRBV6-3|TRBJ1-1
CASSDRVVEAFF